The 7 T cell receptor beta chains in this list originate from one sample, sequenced in a study of blood T cells in healthy people across ages. With a J-beta primer mix and a sample-barcoded 5' primer, a second PCR ran about 7 to 12 cycles. TCRdb reprocessed the 5' RACE reads with MiXCR, giving one entry per CDR3 protein. The table includes 1 million to 1.2 million distinct CDR3 sequences, 30% to 40% detected once. Material for sequencing was blood. The receptor source for this set is a man between 18 and 35 years old in good health.

This clonotype was seen more than once but under ten times. The chain has TRBV4-3 and TRBJ1-1; no definite D call. Per germline, CDR1 LGHNA and CDR2 YSLEER. V was cut by 3 bases and J by 1 base, with 12 bases left in between. The CDR3 length is 15 residues. The DNA for the CDR3 is TGCGCCAGCAGCCAGGGAAGAATGCCGAACACTGAAGCTTTCTTT. Translated: CASSQGRMPNTEAFF.

This chain connects TRBV5-1 to TRBJ1-1, with 10 bases lining up with TRBD1. V was clipped by 4 bases and J by 4 bases; unmatched bases: 7. The germline CDR1 and CDR2 sequences are SGHRS and YFSETQ. The CDR3 is 15 amino acids. The CDR3 is CASSEAWTGGTEAFF. The CDR3 bases are TGCGCCAGCAGCGAGGCGTGGACAGGGGGCACTGAAGCTTTCTTT.

The chain carries TRBV9 and TRBJ1-2; TRBD1 is a possible D gene (5 bases). The CDR3 contains 15 residues. Deletions cut 0 bases from V and 7 bases from J, with 16 bases between. Germline-derived CDR1 and CDR2 are SGDLS and YYNGEE. The CDR3 DNA reads as TGTGCCAGCAGCGTAGGTGTGGGGCAGTCTCTTGGCTACACCTTC. Amino acids: CASSVGVGQSLGYTF.

This clonotype was found a few times. V is TRBV6-5 and J is TRBJ2-4, with TRBD1 matching over 7 bases. The J call may not be correct, given that the DNA end is closer to TRBJ2-7. CDR1 and CDR2 from the germline V gene are MNHEY and SVGAGI. The CDR3 is made up of 13 amino acids. This CDR3 is CASSPDRYREQYF. The DNA of the CDR3 is TGTGCCAGCAGTCCGGACAGGTATCGCGAGCAGTACTTC.

Notes on this clonotype: With a much larger clone just one base away, this may be a read error. The rearrangement joins TRBV11-1 to TRBJ2-5, with unresolved D. Germline V lookup: CDR1 SGHAT, CDR2 FQDESV (reference sequence). The CDR3 extends over 13 amino acids. Trimming pared 0 bases from V and 13 bases from J, leaving 15 bases between. The chain's CDR3 is CASSLAGRYERYF. CDR3 sequence (DNA): TGTGCCAGCAGCTTAGCGGGAAGATACGAGCGGTACTTC. Supplemented by reference TRBV11-1 and TRBJ2-5, the full variable domain reads EAEVAQSPRYKITEKSQAVAFWCDPISGHATLYWYRQILGQGPELLVQFQDESVVDDSQLPKDRFSAERLKGVDSTLKIQPAELGDSAMYLCASSLAGRYERYFGPGTRLLVL.

The chain uses TRBV30 and TRBJ1-6; D unresolved. The CDR3 totals 11 residues. Trimming removed 7 bases from V and 7 bases from J, with 8 bases in between. Per germline, CDR1 GTSNPN and CDR2 SVGIG (reference sequence). The CDR3 is CALTENSPLHF. The CDR3 DNA reads TGTGCCTTGACTGAAAATTCACCCCTCCACTTT.

This chain connects TRBV20-1 to TRBJ1-2; 9 bases agree with TRBD1. Per the germline V gene, CDR1 is DFQATT and CDR2 is SNEGSKA (reference sequence). The CDR3 runs 12 residues. J was trimmed by 6 bases and V by 6 bases; bases with no gene match: 5. CDR3 sequence (DNA): TGCAGTGCAAGGGACAGGGACCATGGCTACACCTTC. Residues: CSARDRDHGYTF.